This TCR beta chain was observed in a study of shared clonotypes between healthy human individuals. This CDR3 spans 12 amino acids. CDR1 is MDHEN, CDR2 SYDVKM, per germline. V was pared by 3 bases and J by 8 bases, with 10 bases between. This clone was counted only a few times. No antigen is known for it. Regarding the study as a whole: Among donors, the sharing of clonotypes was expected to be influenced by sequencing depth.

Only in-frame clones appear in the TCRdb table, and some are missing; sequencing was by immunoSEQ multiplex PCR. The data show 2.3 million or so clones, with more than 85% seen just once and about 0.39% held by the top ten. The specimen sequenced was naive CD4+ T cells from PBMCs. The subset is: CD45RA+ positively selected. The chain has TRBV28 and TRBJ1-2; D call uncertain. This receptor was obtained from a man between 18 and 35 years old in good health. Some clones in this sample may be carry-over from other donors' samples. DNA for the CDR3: TGTGCCAGCAGTTTGGACCGGAGGGGCTACACCTTC. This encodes CASSLDRRGYTF.